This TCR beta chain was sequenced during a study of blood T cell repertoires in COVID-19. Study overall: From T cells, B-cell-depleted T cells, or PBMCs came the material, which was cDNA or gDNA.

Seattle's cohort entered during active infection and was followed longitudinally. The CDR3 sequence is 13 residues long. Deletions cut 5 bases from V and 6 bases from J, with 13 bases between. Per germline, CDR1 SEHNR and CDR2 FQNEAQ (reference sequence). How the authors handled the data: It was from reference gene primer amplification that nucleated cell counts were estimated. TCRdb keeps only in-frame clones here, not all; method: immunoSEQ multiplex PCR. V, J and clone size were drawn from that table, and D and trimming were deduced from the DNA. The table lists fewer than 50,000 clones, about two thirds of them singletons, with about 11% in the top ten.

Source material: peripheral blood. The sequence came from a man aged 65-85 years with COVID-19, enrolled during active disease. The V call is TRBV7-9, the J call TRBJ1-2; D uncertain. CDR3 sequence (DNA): TGTGCCAGCAGCACAGACACCCTCGATGGCTACACCTTC. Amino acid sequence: CASSTDTLDGYTF.